The clone carrying this T cell receptor beta chain was observed many times. Time point: longitudinal time-point 1 (baseline). Volunteers from a blood bank in Maryland, USA, constituted the healthy controls. The source of the sample is a study of neurological immune-mediated disorders. A 10-nucleotide random UMI tagged transcripts in template-switch 5'RACE cDNA synthesis. TCRdb called the 5' RACE reads again in MiXCR, with one record for every CDR3 protein. The top ten hold roughly 9% of the sample, which has 64,000 or so distinct CDR3 sequences, roughly 10% seen once. Germline CDR1 and CDR2: MNHNY and SVGAGI (reference sequence). This CDR3 is 14 amino acids long. Trimming took 4 bases from V and 3 from J, leaving 9 bases between them.

The clonotype comes from a man under 40 in good health. The rearrangement joins TRBV6-6 to TRBJ2-2; a possible D gene is TRBD1 (6 bases). Sequencing was done on a sample of PBMCs. The CDR3 reads CASSSDSYTGELFF. DNA for the CDR3: TGTGCCAGCAGTTCGGACAGTTACACCGGGGAGCTGTTTTTT.